This TCR beta chain derives from a study of vaccination and CD4 T cells after COVID-19. TCRdb itself ran the PCR reads through MiXCR, one entry per CDR3 protein. Here the sample spans 25,000 to 35,000 distinct CDR3 sequences, approximately 48% being singletons. Time point defined: late sampling 161 to 241 days after vaccination in a few convalescent patients. Positive PCR tests came between March and December 2020, ahead of the US Alpha, Beta and Delta variants. The receptor was derived from a human donor who had recovered from COVID-19. The sequencing used CD4+ T cells from blood, collected about 7 months after SARS-CoV-2 vaccination.

The CDR3 is CASSQGIAGLSDNEQFF. The CDR3 DNA is TGTGCCAGCAGCCAGGGTATAGCGGGACTATCAGACAATGAGCAGTTCTTC. The chain has TRBV5-8 and TRBJ2-1; 8 bases line up with TRBD2. This CDR3 contains 17 residues. The junction had 14 bases not matched to a gene; V was cut back by 4 bases and J by 5 bases. Germline V lookup: CDR1 SGHTS, CDR2 YDEGEE.